The present entry profiles one T cell receptor (beta chain) with its context. This entry is derived from a study of blood T cell repertoires in COVID-19. Whole-study context: From the United States, Italy and Spain came samples of acute and convalescent COVID-19. PBMCs, B-cell-depleted T cells, or T cells were the source of the cDNA or gDNA that made up the material.

Study processing details: Reference gene primer amplification in the assay estimated nucleated cell counts. Assay: immunoSEQ multiplex PCR; the TCRdb copy retains only in-frame clones and omits some. Clonal size and the V and J genes are those of that table, whereas D and trimming came from the DNA. The sample holds about 390,000 clones; around 87% are singletons and the top ten take 2% to 2.5%. Seattle-derived patients entered the study during active infection and were followed longitudinally. The CDR3 consists of 19 residues. From germline, CDR1 is LGHNT and CDR2 FRNRAP. V was trimmed by 9 bases and J by 4 bases, leaving 28 bases between them.

The gene calls are TRBV12-5 and TRBJ1-6; the D gene is possibly TRBD1 (5 bases). This clonotype originated in a woman aged 55-69 years with COVID-19, enrolled during active disease. The specimen sequenced was peripheral blood. Written as DNA, the CDR3 is TGTGCTAGGGGAAGCCTGGGGCGGCAGGTAGATTCGTATAATTCACCCCTCCACTTT. Protein: CARGSLGRQVDSYNSPLHF.